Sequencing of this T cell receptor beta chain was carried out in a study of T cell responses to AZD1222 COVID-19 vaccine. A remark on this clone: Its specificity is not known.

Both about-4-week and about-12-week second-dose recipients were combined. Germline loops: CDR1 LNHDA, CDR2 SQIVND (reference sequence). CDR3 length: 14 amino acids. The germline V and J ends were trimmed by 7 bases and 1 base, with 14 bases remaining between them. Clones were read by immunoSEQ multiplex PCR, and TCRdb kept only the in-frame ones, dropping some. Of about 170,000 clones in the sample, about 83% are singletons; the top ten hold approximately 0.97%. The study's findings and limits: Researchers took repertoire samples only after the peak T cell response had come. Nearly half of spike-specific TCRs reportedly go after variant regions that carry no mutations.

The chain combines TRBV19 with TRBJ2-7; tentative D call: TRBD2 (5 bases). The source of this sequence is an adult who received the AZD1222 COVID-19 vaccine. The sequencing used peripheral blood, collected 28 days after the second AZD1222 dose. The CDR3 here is CASKPAGDSYEQYF. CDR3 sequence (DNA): TGTGCCAGTAAGCCGGCGGGTGATTCCTACGAGCAGTACTTC.